The next 11 T cell receptor beta chains were all read from a single sample in a study of T cell responses to AZD1222 COVID-19 vaccine. The assay was immunoSEQ multiplex PCR, and TCRdb's table has in-frame clones only and misses some. The data hold approximately 200,000 clones, with approximately 94% observed a single time. The sequences come from peripheral blood, collected 28 days after the second dose of the MenACWY control vaccine. The source is an adult who received the MenACWY meningococcal vaccine as a control.

V gene TRBV2 combines with J gene TRBJ1-1; the D gene is possibly TRBD1 (6 bases). CDR3 size: 14 residues. Germline CDR1 reads SNHLY; CDR2 reads FYNNEI. Trimming pared 4 bases from V and 3 bases from J, leaving 12 bases between. The CDR3 here is CASSGTGLDTEAFF. CDR3 nucleotide sequence: TGTGCCAGCAGTGGTACAGGGCTGGACACTGAAGCTTTCTTT.

The chain uses TRBV24-1 and TRBJ2-1; a weak D match, TRBD1 (5 bases). Per the germline V gene, CDR1 is KGHDR and CDR2 is SFDVKD. V was trimmed by 2 bases and J by 5 bases, leaving 12 bases between them. The CDR3 covers 15 residues. CDR3 region: CATSDYKGLHNEQFF. The DNA of the CDR3 is TGTGCCACCAGTGATTACAAGGGGTTGCACAATGAGCAGTTCTTC.

This clone was picked up one time. This chain links TRBV9 with TRBJ2-3; a possible D gene is TRBD1 (6 bases). Per germline, CDR1 SGDLS and CDR2 YYNGEE. V was trimmed by 1 base and J by 6 bases, leaving 15 bases between them. This CDR3 contains 15 residues. Written as DNA, the CDR3 is TGTGCCAGCAGCGTAACCACAGGGTTGGTGGATACGCAGTATTTT. It codes for CASSVTTGLVDTQYF.

This chain joins TRBV27 and TRBJ1-1; a weak D match, TRBD1 (5 bases). Germline assignment: CDR1 MNHEY and CDR2 SMNVEV (reference sequence). The CDR3 extends over 16 amino acids. The ends were cut back, 0 bases at V and 1 base at J, with 12 bases in the middle. CDR3 in amino acids: CASSLSMGQANTEAFF. The CDR3 DNA is TGTGCCAGCAGTTTATCGATGGGGCAGGCGAACACTGAAGCTTTCTTT.

The chain has TRBV19 and TRBJ1-1, with TRBD1 identical over 9 bases. With V trimmed by 2 bases and J by 0 bases, 1 base remained unmatched. The germline CDR1 and CDR2 sequences are LNHDA and SQIVND (reference sequence). The CDR3 has 15 amino acids. The CDR3 loop reads CASSIRDRVNTEAFF. CDR3 coding DNA: TGTGCCAGTAGTATAAGGGACAGGGTGAACACTGAAGCTTTCTTT.

This chain links TRBV4-3 with TRBJ2-3, with a weak D call TRBD1 (6 bases). Trimming stripped 4 bases from V and 1 base from J, with 12 bases between. From germline, CDR1 is LGHNA and CDR2 YSLEER. This CDR3 contains 15 residues. The CDR3 loop reads CASSPQGPGTDTQYF. Written as DNA, the CDR3 is TGCGCCAGCAGCCCACAGGGCCCTGGCACAGATACGCAGTATTTT.

This rearrangement joins TRBV6-2 or TRBV6-3 to TRBJ1-6, with TRBD1 identical over 7 bases. Germline V gives CDR1 MNHEY, CDR2 SVGEGT. This CDR3 is built from 15 residues. V shed 6 bases, J shed 10 bases, and the junction held 12 bases outside the gene matches. The CDR3 DNA follows: TGTGCCAGCAGCCTCACCCCCGCAGGGGGATCACCCCTCCACTTT. It specifies CASSLTPAGGSPLHF.

The V call is TRBV7-9, the J call TRBJ1-2; D possibly corresponds to TRBD1 (6 bases). The V gene's germline CDR1 is SEHNR and CDR2 FQNEAQ (reference sequence). The V and J ends lost 4 bases and 7 bases respectively, with 16 bases between them. The CDR3 consists of 14 residues. In nucleotides, the CDR3 is TGTGCCAGCAGCTCGCGGGGGAACAGGGCTGGCTACACCTTC. It codes for CASSSRGNRAGYTF.

As DNA, the CDR3 is TGTGCCAGTAGTCATCGACAGGGGAACACCGGGGAGCTGTTTTTT. Amino acids: CASSHRQGNTGELFF. The V call is TRBV19, the J call TRBJ2-2; the match to TRBD1 covers 7 bases. The CDR3 is 15 residues long. Looked up from germline, CDR1 is LNHDA and CDR2 is SQIVND (reference sequence). The ends lost 5 bases at V and 1 base at J; junction bases unmatched: 4.

V gene TRBV30 combines with J gene TRBJ1-3; D unclear. V was shortened by 3 bases and J by 6 bases, with 12 bases between the two germline ends. Germline CDR1 GTSNPN, CDR2 SVGIG (reference sequence). The CDR3 is made up of 13 amino acids. The CDR3 loop is CAWRETASNTIYF. CDR3 DNA: TGTGCCTGGAGGGAGACGGCCTCAAACACCATATATTTT. The full variable domain, its missing parts supplied by reference TRBV30 and TRBJ1-3, is SQTIHQWPATLVQPVGSPLSLECTVEGTSNPNLYWYRQAAGRGLQLLFYSVGIGQISSEVPQNLSASRPQDRQFILSSKKLLLSDSGFYLCAWRETASNTIYFGEGSWLTVV.

This chain uses TRBV5-1 with TRBJ2-1; TRBD1 aligns across 8 bases. V was pared by 5 bases and J by 5 bases, with 6 bases of the junction left unmatched. CDR3 length equals 14 residues. CDR1 and CDR2 from the germline V gene are SGHRS and YFSETQ. Here the CDR3 DNA reads TGCGCCAGCAGACGACAGGGGATGGACAATGAGCAGTTCTTC. Its translation: CASRRQGMDNEQFF.